These 31 T cell receptor beta chains came from one sample sequenced in a study of T cells in Graves' hyperthyroidism and ophthalmopathy. It was RNA transcripts that yielded the amplified TCR beta CDR3 regions. HTBI primers were employed in a first-round RT-PCR of the TCR CDR3. MiXCR, applied by TCRdb to the multiplex PCR reads, yields one record per CDR3 protein. Of 560,000 or so distinct CDR3 sequences listed, just under 20% are singletons. Sequenced: blood. Receptors were obtained from a man aged 40-55 years with Graves' ophthalmopathy.

CDR3 coding DNA: TGTGCCAGCAGTTCCGGGAATAGCGCCGATACGCAGTATTTT. Protein sequence: CASSSGNSADTQYF. V and J are TRBV7-3 and TRBJ2-3; D possibly corresponds to TRBD2 (5 bases). This CDR3 spans 14 amino acids. The V gene lost 6 bases and the J gene lost 6 bases, with 16 bases spanning the gap. From germline, CDR1 is SGHTA and CDR2 FQGTGA.

The chain has TRBV24-1 and TRBJ1-5; 8 nucleotides agree with TRBD1. The V segment lost 11 bases and the J segment 0 bases; nucleotides outside the gene matches: 5. The CDR3 is 14 residues long. Germline CDR1 is KGHDR and CDR2 is SFDVKD. CDR3 in DNA: TGTGCCATACCGACAGGGGTTAGCAATCAGCCCCAGCATTTT. This codes for CAIPTGVSNQPQHF.

This clonotype has just a few counts. The genes are TRBV13 and TRBJ2-1; D is undetermined. CDR1 is PRHDT, CDR2 FYEKMQ, per germline (reference sequence). This CDR3 region has 13 residues. The V end was cut by 5 bases, the J end by 5 bases, with 10 bases between. The CDR3, as DNA: TGTGCCAGCAGCGCAGATTGGAACAATGAGCAGTTCTTC. Protein: CASSADWNNEQFF. Combining the CDR3 with reference TRBV13 and TRBJ2-1 gives the whole variable domain AAGVIQSPRHLIKEKRETATLKCYPIPRHDTVYWYQQGPGQDPQFLISFYEKMQSDKGSIPDRFSAQQFSDYHSELNMSSLELGDSALYFCASSADWNNEQFFGPGTRLTVL.

V gene TRBV19 combines with J gene TRBJ2-2; D possibly corresponds to TRBD2 (5 bases). CDR1 is LNHDA and CDR2 is SQIVND in the germline V gene (reference sequence). Between the trimmed V and J ends, which lost 1 base and 4 bases, there was a span of 7 bases. The CDR3 extends over 14 amino acids. Here the CDR3 reads CASSIAAGTGELFF. The CDR3 region has the DNA TGTGCCAGTAGTATAGCGGCGGGCACCGGGGAGCTGTTTTTT.

This clonotype was recorded many times. The V call is TRBV12-3 or TRBV12-4, the J call TRBJ2-5, with 10 nucleotides matching TRBD1. The CDR3 contains 15 residues. V gave up 4 bases and J gave up 5 bases; unmatched junction bases: 7. The CDR3 DNA reads as TGTGCCAGCAGTTCGAGACAGGGGGCAATGGAGACCCAGTACTTC. Translating it yields CASSSRQGAMETQYF.

This clonotype was observed once. This sequence joins TRBV6-1 and TRBJ1-6; D gene ambiguous. Germline values: CDR1 MNHNS, CDR2 SASEGT. Trimming pared 7 bases from V and 5 bases from J, leaving 9 bases between. The CDR3 covers 13 residues. The CDR3 DNA follows: TGTGCCAGCACCAACCGGAATAATTCACCCCTCCACTTT. It encodes CASTNRNNSPLHF.

The chain has TRBV5-1 and TRBJ1-4, with D unclear. The CDR3 is 14 amino acids. Germline V CDR1 and CDR2: SGHRS, YFSETQ. V lost 2 bases and J 5 bases, leaving 10 bases between the germline ends. CDR3 bases: TGCGCCAGCAGCTTCTCTGGAGGGAATGAAAAACTGTTTTTT. Amino acid sequence: CASSFSGGNEKLFF.

This clonotype was seen repeatedly, ten times or more. V usage is TRBV2 and J usage is TRBJ2-3; D gene uncertain. The CDR3 is made up of 13 amino acids. Germline V lookup: CDR1 SNHLY, CDR2 FYNNEI. V lost 7 bases and J 0 bases, leaving 8 bases between the germline ends. CDR3 residues: CASKAESTDTQYF. For the CDR3, the DNA is TGTGCCAGCAAGGCGGAAAGCACAGATACGCAGTATTTT.

The chain recombines TRBV6-4 with TRBJ2-1; 8 bases map to TRBD2. Trimming removed 0 bases from V and 8 bases from J; junction bases left unmatched: 3. CDR1 and CDR2 (germline): MRHNA, SNTAGT. The CDR3 consists of 14 residues. Written as DNA, the CDR3 is TGTGCCAGCAGTGACTCGGCGGGGGGTGATGAGCAGTTCTTC. It specifies CASSDSAGGDEQFF.

This clonotype occurred many times. V gene TRBV20-1 combines with J gene TRBJ2-7; the D is unclear. CDR1 and CDR2 from the germline V gene are DFQATT and SNEGSKA (reference sequence). V was pared by 0 bases and J by 5 bases, with 14 bases between. The CDR3 covers 14 residues. The CDR3 DNA is TGCAGTGCTAGAGACGCCAGCAAAGTCGACGAGCAGTACTTC. Protein: CSARDASKVDEQYF.

In this sample, this clonotype turned up many times. CDR3 nucleotide sequence: TGTGCCAGCAGCTTCCTTACGAACACCGGGGAGCTGTTTTTT. Its protein is CASSFLTNTGELFF. The rearrangement joins TRBV7-2 to TRBJ2-2; D gene unclear. Germline V lookup: CDR1 SGHTA, CDR2 FQGNSA. The ends were cut back, 3 bases at V and 0 bases at J, with 5 bases in the middle. The CDR3 has 14 residues.

This clonotype appeared a single time. This chain's CDR3 is CASSPRTELEEKLFF. CDR3 sequence (DNA): TGTGCCAGCAGCCCTCGGACAGAATTAGAGGAAAAACTGTTTTTT. This chain joins TRBV5-6 and TRBJ1-4; D perhaps matches TRBD1 (6 bases). The germline gives CDR1 SGHDT, CDR2 YYEEEE. The CDR3 is 15 residues long. The V gene lost 4 bases and the J gene lost 8 bases, with 18 bases spanning the gap.

This clonotype was picked up many times. The chain is built from TRBV6-1 and TRBJ2-7; D is possibly TRBD1 or TRBD2 (5 bases each). Trimming pared 7 bases from V and 2 bases from J, leaving 15 bases between. The CDR3 is made up of 14 amino acids. Germline loops: CDR1 MNHNS, CDR2 SASEGT. CDR3 coding DNA: TGTGCCAGCAATTTCGCCGGGGCCCCCTACGAGCAGTACTTC. Translating gives CASNFAGAPYEQYF.

This clonotype has at least ten counts. The V call is TRBV4-1, the J call TRBJ2-5, with 11 bases fitting TRBD1. Losses at the gene ends were 4 bases for V and 2 bases for J; bases not matched to a gene: 3. Germline CDR1 MGHRA, CDR2 YSYEKL. The length of the CDR3 is 15 residues. CDR3 DNA: TGCGCCAGCAGCCCCCGGGACAGGGGGCAAGAGACCCAGTACTTC. Protein: CASSPRDRGQETQYF.

This clonotype came up a few times. V and J are TRBV4-2 and TRBJ2-7; D might be TRBD2 (5 bases). The CDR3 covers 15 residues. V was pared by 2 bases and J by 0 bases, with 11 bases between. The germline CDR1 and CDR2 sequences are LGHNA and YNFKEQ. For the CDR3, the DNA is TGTGCCAGCAGCCAACCGAGCGGTAGCTCCTACGAGCAGTACTTC. This gives the protein CASSQPSGSSYEQYF.

The sample holds many counts of this clonotype. The chain uses TRBV7-2 and TRBJ2-3; tentatively, D is TRBD1 (6 bases). With 5 bases removed from V and 0 bases from J, the gap between germline ends came to 12 bases. The germline gives CDR1 SGHTA, CDR2 FQGNSA. The CDR3 has 15 amino acids. The CDR3 DNA reads TGTGCCAGCAGCCTGGACAGACTAAGCACAGATACGCAGTATTTT. This encodes CASSLDRLSTDTQYF.

At least ten counts were recorded for this clonotype. This rearrangement joins TRBV20-1 to TRBJ2-7; TRBD2 might be the D (6 bases). This CDR3 spans 14 amino acids. The germline V gene has CDR1 DFQATT and CDR2 SNEGSKA (reference sequence). V lost 6 bases to trimming and J lost 6 bases, with 21 bases between them. CDR3 nucleotide sequence: TGCAGTGCCCCAACGGCGGGATCTCGACTCGAGCAGTACTTC. Residues: CSAPTAGSRLEQYF.

The rearrangement joins TRBV5-1 to TRBJ2-3; 7 bases are shared with TRBD1. Unmatched junction bases numbered 4, after V lost 0 bases and J lost 6 bases. The CDR3 is 14 amino acids. In germline, CDR1 is SGHRS, CDR2 YFSETQ. The DNA for the CDR3 is TGCGCCAGCAGCTTGGACAGGGGTCGGGATACGCAGTATTTT. Its protein is CASSLDRGRDTQYF. Looking up the rest from reference TRBV5-1 and TRBJ2-3 gives the full variable domain: KAGVTQTPRYLIKTRGQQVTLSCSPISGHRSVSWYQQTPGQGLQFLFEYFSETQRNKGNFPGRFSGRQFSNSRSEMNVSTLELGDSALYLCASSLDRGRDTQYFGPGTRLTVL.

Ten or more counts support this clonotype. The J gene is TRBJ2-1, the V gene TRBV2, with a possible D match to TRBD2 (6 bases). CDR1 and CDR2 (germline): SNHLY, FYNNEI. The CDR3 spans 14 residues. V shed 2 bases and J shed 9 bases, with 14 bases lying between them. In nucleotides, the CDR3 is TGTGCCAGCAGTGAAATTCGGGGGAGAGGTGAGCAGTTCTTC. Translating gives CASSEIRGRGEQFF.

The rearrangement links TRBV10-3 to TRBJ1-5; unclear D gene. Trimming pared 10 bases from V and 4 bases from J, leaving 14 bases between. CDR1 and CDR2 (germline): ENHRY, SYGVKD. This CDR3 region has 13 residues. CDR3 sequence (DNA): TGTGCCACTTCGGACCTGCCAAATCAGCCCCAGCATTTT. This codes for CATSDLPNQPQHF.

This clonotype came up a few times. This chain links TRBV20-1 with TRBJ2-3, with 8 bases matching TRBD2. From germline, CDR1 is DFQATT and CDR2 SNEGSKA (reference sequence). The CDR3 totals 15 residues. The trim removed 6 bases at V and 6 bases at J, leaving 14 bases unmatched. The CDR3 DNA reads TGCAGTGCATTGTCAGCGGGGGACCTCACGGATACGCAGTATTTT. Translation: CSALSAGDLTDTQYF.

There are a few counts of this clonotype. The CDR3 spells CASSSEGQGLETQYF. The CDR3 bases are TGCGCCAGCAGCTCCGAGGGGCAGGGACTGGAGACCCAGTACTTC. The rearrangement uses TRBV5-1 and TRBJ2-5, with a weak D call TRBD2 (6 bases). This CDR3 contains 15 residues. In germline, CDR1 is SGHRS, CDR2 YFSETQ. The V gene lost 3 bases and the J gene lost 5 bases, with 17 bases spanning the gap.

The chain recombines TRBV5-4 with TRBJ2-5, with 11 nucleotides matching TRBD2. CDR1 SGHNT and CDR2 YYREEE come from the germline V gene (reference sequence). The CDR3 has 16 residues. The ends lost 3 bases at V and 1 base at J; junction bases unmatched: 5. The CDR3 bases are TGTGCCAGCAGCTCTGGGACTAGCGGATTCCAAGAGACCCAGTACTTC. It is translated as CASSSGTSGFQETQYF.

This clonotype has only a few counts. The chain links TRBV6-1 to TRBJ1-5; D is unclear. Trimming cost V 6 bases and J 5 bases, with 11 bases left between them. Germline V gene sequence: CDR1 MNHNS, CDR2 SASEGT. This CDR3 spans 13 amino acids. The chain's CDR3 is CASSTKVDQPQHF. The DNA of the CDR3 is TGTGCCAGCAGCACAAAGGTGGATCAGCCCCAGCATTTT.

There are a few counts of this clonotype. The chain joins TRBV18 to TRBJ2-7; TRBD2 aligns across 8 bases. Losses at the gene ends were 6 bases for V and 6 bases for J; bases not matched to a gene: 10. Looked up from germline, CDR1 is KGHSH and CDR2 is LQKENI. This CDR3 region has 14 residues. The CDR3 is CASSPGTSMSEQYF. The CDR3 DNA is TGTGCCAGCTCCCCCGGGACTAGTATGAGCGAGCAGTACTTC.

This clonotype was seen a few times. An end of the junction differs from the germline gene, which may be a read error. The J gene is TRBJ1-1, the V gene TRBV3-1, with D tentatively TRBD1 (6 bases). This CDR3 is built from 12 residues. Germline CDR1 and CDR2: LGHDT and YNNKEL (reference sequence). CDR3 loop: CASSQTGFVRVF. The CDR3 DNA sequence: TGTGCCAGCAGCCAGACAGGATTTGTCCGGGTCTTT.

The rearrangement joins TRBV2 to TRBJ1-6; D gene unclear. The CDR3 is 16 residues long. Germline CDR1 is SNHLY and CDR2 is FYNNEI. The V end lost 2 bases, the J end lost 5 bases, and 13 bases lay between the germline ends. The CDR3 coding sequence is TGTGCCAGCAGTGAATTCGGGGAGTCGGATAATTCACCCCTCCACTTT. Protein: CASSEFGESDNSPLHF.

This clonotype was detected ten times or more. The CDR3 region has the DNA TGTGCCAGCACCGACCCCGGGGGGGACACTGAAGCTTTCTTT. Amino acids: CASTDPGGDTEAFF. The chain links TRBV6-1 to TRBJ1-1; D is perhaps TRBD1 (5 bases). V was pared by 7 bases and J by 3 bases, with 15 bases between. Per germline, CDR1 MNHNS and CDR2 SASEGT. This CDR3 spans 14 amino acids.

V and J are TRBV7-9 and TRBJ2-5; 7 nucleotides align to TRBD2. Germline CDR1 SEHNR, CDR2 FQNEAQ (reference sequence). This CDR3 has 15 amino acids. J was trimmed by 2 bases and V by 3 bases; bases with no gene match: 6. DNA for the CDR3: TGTGCCAGCAGCTTCCTAGCGGAGATACAAGAGACCCAGTACTTC. Its translation: CASSFLAEIQETQYF.

The chain links TRBV6-1 to TRBJ2-5; perhaps TRBD2 as D (5 bases). Germline V gene data show CDR1 as MNHNS and CDR2 as SASEGT. There are 15 residues in the CDR3. V was cut by 5 bases and J by 1 base, with 14 bases left in between. Written as DNA, the CDR3 is TGTGCCAGCAGTCCCCGGAGGTTTTCCCAAGAGACCCAGTACTTC. Translation: CASSPRRFSQETQYF.

The gene calls are TRBV19 and TRBJ1-2; 10 nucleotides line up with TRBD1. The V and J ends lost 5 bases and 4 bases, in that order; junction bases with no gene match: 10. CDR1 and CDR2 (germline): LNHDA, SQIVND (reference sequence). The CDR3 loop spans 16 amino acids. This CDR3 is CASSSGTGDRFYGYTF. The DNA of the CDR3 is TGTGCCAGTAGTTCCGGGACAGGGGATAGATTCTATGGCTACACCTTC.